This T cell receptor beta chain was obtained from a study of shared clonotypes between healthy human individuals. Study background: CD4 naive and CD4 memory each took three plates per donor, while CD8 naive took two and CD8 memory one.

Study-wide findings and caveats: Sampling was confined to blood; repertoires within tissues likely differ. Clonotype sharing across donors was expected to vary with sequencing depth.

CD45RO negativity and positive selection for CCR7 defined naive CD8 cells, a population that excluded terminally differentiated effector memory CD45RA+ cells. In replicate PCRs of sorted subsets, approximately 210 ng DNA, roughly 31,000 T cell genomes, was used. Sequenced by immunoSEQ multiplex PCR; TCRdb stores in-frame clones only, minus some. The table includes around 2,100,000 clones, 85% to 95% detected once. V gave up 8 bases and J gave up 7 bases; unmatched junction bases: 8. The CDR3 totals 14 residues. Per the germline V gene, CDR1 is GTSNPN and CDR2 is SVGIG (reference sequence). As for this clone: Its antigen is unidentified.

Sequenced material: naive CD8+ T cells sorted from blood. The chain employs TRBV30 and TRBJ2-1; TRBD2 matches at 13 bases. This clonotype was obtained from a man between 18 and 35 years old in good health. The CDR3 bases are TGTGCCACAGGACTAGCGGGAGTCATAAATGAGCAGTTCTTC. The encoded protein is CATGLAGVINEQFF.